What follows are 15 T cell receptor beta chains derived from one specimen sequenced in a study of blood T cell repertoires in COVID-19. Method: immunoSEQ multiplex PCR; TCRdb's copy keeps in-frame clones and lacks some. The data hold roughly 230,000 clones, with roughly 87% observed a single time. The sequenced sample consisted of peripheral blood. Receptors were obtained from a middle-aged woman who had recovered from COVID-19.

For the CDR3, the DNA is TGTGCCAGCAGCTTGGAGGCCAGGGTTTTAACAGATACGCAGTATTTT. Translated, it gives CASSLEARVLTDTQYF. The J gene is TRBJ2-3, the V gene TRBV5-4; tentative D call: TRBD1 (5 bases). Trimming took off 0 bases at V and 3 bases at J, with 14 bases between the two ends. The CDR3 contains 16 residues. CDR1 SGHNT and CDR2 YYREEE come from the germline V gene (reference sequence).

The chain is built from TRBV13 and TRBJ1-3, with D unresolved. CDR3 length: 15 residues. Germline CDR1 and CDR2: PRHDT and FYEKMQ (reference sequence). With 7 bases removed from V and 3 bases from J, the gap between germline ends came to 16 bases. DNA for the CDR3: TGTGCCAGCACCTCCTTTACTCCAATTGGAAACACCATATATTTT. It yields the protein CASTSFTPIGNTIYF.

This clone has only one observation. This chain uses TRBV10-3 with TRBJ2-2; no clear D. With 3 bases removed from V and 1 base from J, the gap between germline ends came to 6 bases. Germline CDR1 and CDR2: ENHRY and SYGVKD. This CDR3 region has 14 residues. The CDR3 region is CAISDGGNTGELFF. The CDR3 DNA follows: TGTGCCATCAGTGATGGCGGGAACACCGGGGAGCTGTTTTTT.

The chain has TRBV3-1 (or the pseudogene TRBV3-2) and TRBJ1-5, with a possible D match to TRBD1 (6 bases). Germline CDR1 and CDR2: LGHDT and YNNKEL (reference sequence). The CDR3 consists of 15 residues. Trimming removed 0 bases at V and 4 bases at J, with 10 bases between. The CDR3 reads CASSQDQGMNQPQHF. The DNA for the CDR3 is TGTGCCAGCAGCCAAGATCAGGGGATGAATCAGCCCCAGCATTTT.

V gene TRBV5-1 combines with J gene TRBJ1-6; 7 nucleotides line up with TRBD1. The V gene's germline CDR1 is SGHRS and CDR2 YFSETQ. The V and J ends lost 1 base and 9 bases, in that order; junction bases with no gene match: 10. The CDR3 loop spans 16 amino acids. The CDR3 sequence: CASSLLPGGVGSPLHF. CDR3 nucleotides: TGCGCCAGCAGCTTGCTCCCAGGGGGAGTGGGTTCACCCCTCCACTTT.

The chain couples TRBV11-3 to TRBJ1-4, with a tentative D call TRBD1 (5 bases). Trimming took 5 bases from V and 1 from J, leaving 11 bases between them. Germline-derived CDR1 and CDR2 are SGHNT and YENEEA. The CDR3 covers 15 residues. The CDR3 reads CASSPPGGTNEKLFF. CDR3 nucleotide sequence: TGTGCCAGCAGCCCTCCGGGGGGAACTAATGAAAAACTGTTTTTT.

V is TRBV3-1 (or the pseudogene TRBV3-2) and J is TRBJ2-6; no reliable D call. CDR1 LGHDT and CDR2 YNNKEL come from the germline V gene (reference sequence). The CDR3 is 13 residues long. Between the trimmed V and J ends, which lost 1 base and 4 bases, there was a span of 2 bases. CDR3 coding DNA: TGTGCCAGCAGCCAAGTAGGGGCCAACGTCCTGACTTTC. This codes for CASSQVGANVLTF.

V gene TRBV6-5 combines with J gene TRBJ2-7; weak D call: TRBD1 (6 bases). Germline lookup yields CDR1 MNHEY and CDR2 SVGAGI. The CDR3 totals 15 residues. V was cut by 0 bases and J by 4 bases, with 13 bases left in between. The CDR3 protein is CASSYSRTEPYEQYF. The CDR3 DNA is TGTGCCAGCAGTTACTCCCGGACAGAGCCTTACGAGCAGTACTTC.

This chain joins TRBV9 and TRBJ2-5, with 11 bases aligning to TRBD1. Germline CDR1 is SGDLS and CDR2 is YYNGEE. V shed 3 bases, J shed 5 bases, and the junction held 9 bases outside the gene matches. The CDR3 covers 16 residues. The CDR3 spells CASSAGTGGLGETQYF. The CDR3 nucleotides are TGTGCCAGCAGCGCCGGGACAGGGGGACTAGGGGAGACCCAGTACTTC.

Concerning this clone: The sample carries other DNA sequences with the same CDR3. The J gene is TRBJ1-5, the V gene TRBV30; D is perhaps TRBD1 (6 bases). Deletions cut 1 base from V and 3 bases from J, with 7 bases between. This CDR3 is built from 13 residues. Germline loops: CDR1 GTSNPN, CDR2 SVGIG (reference sequence). The chain's CDR3 is CAWSAGDNQPQHF. The DNA for the CDR3 is TGTGCCTGGAGTGCAGGGGACAATCAGCCCCAGCATTTT. The full variable domain, rest sourced from reference TRBV30 and TRBJ1-5, is SQTIHQWPATLVQPVGSPLSLECTVEGTSNPNLYWYRQAAGRGLQLLFYSVGIGQISSEVPQNLSASRPQDRQFILSSKKLLLSDSGFYLCAWSAGDNQPQHFGDGTRLSIL.

The chain carries TRBV11-3 and TRBJ2-7; TRBD2 aligns across 15 bases. The ends lost 5 bases at V and 0 bases at J; junction bases unmatched: 14. This CDR3 has 20 residues. Germline V lookup: CDR1 SGHNT, CDR2 YENEEA. CDR3 nucleotide sequence: TGTGCCAGCAGCACCCGGACTAGCGGGAGGGACCACTACCCCTCCTACGAGCAGTACGTC. Protein sequence: CASSTRTSGRDHYPSYEQYV.

V is TRBV9 and J is TRBJ2-5, with TRBD1 matching over 11 bases. The germline gives CDR1 SGDLS, CDR2 YYNGEE. Trimming at V came to 0 bases and at J to 4 bases, leaving 2 bases not matched to a gene. The CDR3 sequence is 15 residues long. The CDR3 reads CASSVAGTGGETQYF. The CDR3 DNA reads as TGTGCCAGCAGCGTAGCGGGGACAGGGGGAGAGACCCAGTACTTC.

The V gene is TRBV5-1, the J gene TRBJ2-7, with 9 bases identical to TRBD1. V lost 4 bases to trimming and J lost 4 bases; unmatched junction nucleotides: 6. This CDR3 is built from 14 residues. The germline V gene encodes CDR1 SGHRS and CDR2 YFSETQ. The CDR3 DNA reads TGCGCCAGCAGCCCAGGGGGACAGGGTTACGAGCAGTACGTC. Translation gives CASSPGGQGYEQYV.

CDR3 DNA sequence: TGTGCCAGCTCACCAATCGGGACCTACGAGCAGTACTTC. Its protein is CASSPIGTYEQYF. The chain carries TRBV18 and TRBJ2-7; a weak D match, TRBD2 (5 bases). CDR1 and CDR2 (germline): KGHSH, LQKENI. Deletions cut 2 bases from V and 2 bases from J, with 7 bases between. This CDR3 spans 13 amino acids.

CDR3 region: CAISESTLAEETQYF. The DNA for the CDR3 is TGTGCCATCAGTGAGTCGACACTAGCGGAAGAGACCCAGTACTTC. V is TRBV10-3 and J is TRBJ2-5; 8 bases match TRBD2. This CDR3 has 15 amino acids. Looked up from germline, CDR1 is ENHRY and CDR2 is SYGVKD. Trimming at V came to 0 bases and at J to 3 bases, leaving 3 bases not matched to a gene.